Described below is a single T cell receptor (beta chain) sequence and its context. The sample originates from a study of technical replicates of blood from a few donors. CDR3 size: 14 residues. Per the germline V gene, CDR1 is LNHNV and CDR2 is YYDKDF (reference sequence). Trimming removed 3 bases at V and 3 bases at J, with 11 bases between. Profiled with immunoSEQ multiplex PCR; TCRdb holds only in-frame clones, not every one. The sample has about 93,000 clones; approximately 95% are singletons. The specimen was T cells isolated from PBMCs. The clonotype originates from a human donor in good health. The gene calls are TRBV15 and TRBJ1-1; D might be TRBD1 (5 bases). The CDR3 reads CATSRPTGYTEAFF. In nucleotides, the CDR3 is TGTGCCACCAGCAGGCCAACAGGTTACACTGAAGCTTTCTTT.